These T cell receptor beta chains were read from a single sample in a study of T cells in Graves' hyperthyroidism and ophthalmopathy. TCRdb redid the calling of the multiplex PCR reads with MiXCR, one entry per CDR3 protein. Of approximately 400,000 distinct CDR3 sequences listed, 15% to 20% were seen once; the top ten hold around 3.4%. Sequencing was performed on blood. The receptors derive from a woman between 18 and 29 years old with Graves' hyperthyroidism. Both conserved end residues are part of each CDR3. Each record gives: J gene, D gene, V gene, clone size, CDR3 protein, CDR3 DNA. A D gene is named only where the DNA matches it firmly. Clone size is not always given. Where it is, it says once, few, many or a class for expanded clones.

>TRBJ2-7|.|TRBV18|few
CASSPRWLNYEQYF
TGTGCCAGCTCACCGCGGTGGCTGAACTACGAGCAGTACTTC
>TRBJ1-3|TRBD1|TRBV28|many
CASRFTGDSGNTIYF
TGTGCCAGCAGATTTACAGGGGACTCTGGAAACACCATATATTTT
>TRBJ2-7|.|TRBV25-1|.
CASSNGSHSYEQYF
TGTGCCAGCAGTAATGGATCACACTCCTACGAGCAGTACTTC
>TRBJ2-3|.|TRBV20-1|many
CSAREDSIPDTQYF
TGCAGTGCTAGGGAGGACAGCATCCCAGATACGCAGTATTTT
>TRBJ2-7|.|TRBV6-5|once
CASSYSHLFYEQYF
TGTGCCAGCAGTTACTCCCACTTATTCTACGAGCAGTACTTC
>TRBJ2-7|.|TRBV25-1|.
CASSESLGSYEQYF
TGTGCCAGCAGTGAATCGCTAGGCTCCTACGAGCAGTACTTC
>TRBJ1-2|.|TRBV6-1|many
CASSGQKWGYTF
TGTGCCAGCAGCGGACAGAAATGGGGCTACACCTTC
>TRBJ2-2|TRBD2|TRBV6-2/TRBV6-3|.
CASSPPSGGGASETGELFF
TGTGCCAGCAGCCCCCCGAGTGGCGGGGGGGCCTCCGAGACCGGGGAGCTGTTTTTT
>TRBJ1-1|.|TRBV28|many
CASIPRRDTEAFF
TGTGCCAGCATACCCCGCAGGGACACTGAAGCTTTCTTT
>TRBJ1-2|.|TRBV7-3|many
CASSRTRESGYTF
TGTGCCAGCAGCCGGACCAGGGAATCAGGCTACACCTTC
>TRBJ2-2|TRBD1|TRBV24-1|many
CATSAGTGRTGELFF
TGTGCCACCAGTGCTGGGACAGGGCGGACCGGGGAGCTGTTTTTT